This entry features one T cell receptor (beta chain) sequence. The target of this receptor is not known. Base quality data are lacking; no much larger clone is found one base away. TCRbeta CDR3 regions were amplified from genomic DNA by means of the immunoSEQ Assay, a bias-controlled multiplex PCR. Concerning the study's data processing: The number of nucleated cells in each sample was estimated from the amplification of reference gene primers within the assay. Sequence reads were collapsed and filtered to measure the absolute abundance of every unique TCRbeta CDR3 rearrangement. Productive Simpson clonality was computed per sample as the square root of Simpson's diversity index over productive rearrangements. The table comes from immuneACCESS by way of TCRdb, which keeps in-frame sequences with V and J called. Part of the clones is missing from these tables; in studies checked, under half for an unresolved V gene and the rest for unknown reasons. V and J calls and clone size are copied from that table; D and trimming were computed from the DNA. The sample yields 50,000 to 75,000 clones; around 79% were counted once. The top ten clones comprise about 18% of the sample.

V is pruned by 8 bases and J by 8 bases, leaving 8 bases of the junction without a gene match. The CDR3 runs 12 amino acids, cysteine and phenylalanine included. Only the CDR3 DNA stays, 36 bases, in frame from base 1. The germline V gene (reference sequence) yields MNHNY for CDR1 and SVGAGI for CDR2. Collaborating institutions collected whole blood in K2EDTA tubes following their own protocols. Collaborator samples were shipped for TCRbeta analysis as frozen whole blood, isolated PBMCs, or DNA extracted from either sample type. The record originates from a study of blood T cell repertoires in COVID-19 (dated by TCRdb to 2018 to 2020). Concerning the study at large: The collaborator samples originated in the United States, Italy and Spain and spanned the acute and convalescent phases of COVID-19. The samples were drawn from two sources: the first 160 participants of the ongoing ImmuneRACE study, and fewer than 1,500 subjects contributed by 6 global collaborators. The prospective study material was composed of cDNA or gDNA derived from T cells, B-cell-depleted T cells, or PBMCs. The dataset comprised deeply sampled blood TCRbeta repertoires from subjects exposed to, actively infected with, or recovered from COVID-19. The sample metadata nearly always contained a de-identified subject ID, COVID-19 status, age in years and sex. The repertoires were released in a freely available public database meant as a resource for research on the immune response to SARS-CoV-2. Where available, HLA class I and class II types were taken from metadata supplied by the sample provider and were not determined by assay-based typing. What the work shows at the level of the full study, not this receptor alone: The amount of clinical and demographic metadata varied by source and participant and was provided uncurated.

Material for sequencing was peripheral blood. Here the chain combines TRBV6-6 and TRBJ1-2, with 7 central nucleotides matching TRBD1. This receptor was obtained from a man in his sixties with acute or convalescent COVID-19. The CDR3 region: CASGRQGGGYTF. The base sequence is TGTGCCAGCGGAAGACAGGGAGGAGGCTACACCTTC.